Each of the 22 T cell receptor beta chains below was sequenced from the same sample in a study of blood T cell repertoires in COVID-19. Method: immunoSEQ multiplex PCR; TCRdb's copy keeps in-frame clones and lacks some. The sample records 65,000 to 85,000 clones, around 81% being singletons. What was sequenced was peripheral blood. These receptors originate from a human donor in a cohort sampled during active COVID-19.

The chain uses TRBV23-1 and TRBJ1-1, with 7 bases matching TRBD1. TRBV23-1 is reported as an ORF; its role is uncertain. Losses at the gene ends were 5 bases for V and 0 bases for J; bases not matched to a gene: 3. The CDR3 covers 14 residues. The CDR3 spells CASSTGAMNTEAFF. The CDR3 DNA reads as TGCGCCAGCAGTACAGGGGCCATGAACACTGAAGCTTTCTTT.

The chain recombines TRBV9 with TRBJ2-2; D is ambiguous. The germline V gene encodes CDR1 SGDLS and CDR2 YYNGEE. V dropped 0 bases and J dropped 0 bases, with 12 bases sitting between them. The CDR3 covers 17 residues. CDR3 sequence (DNA): TGTGCCAGCAGCGTAGACAGCCGCCTCCCGAACACCGGGGAGCTGTTTTTT. Its translation: CASSVDSRLPNTGELFF.

This sequence joins TRBV7-9 and TRBJ1-1, with 10 bases matching TRBD1. Germline CDR1 reads SEHNR; CDR2 reads FQNEAQ (reference sequence). The ends lost 5 bases at V and 5 bases at J; junction bases unmatched: 8. The CDR3 spans 15 residues. CDR3 protein: CASSLGTGVRTEAFF. CDR3 in DNA: TGTGCCAGCAGCCTAGGGACAGGGGTGAGGACTGAAGCTTTCTTT.

The chain links TRBV28 to TRBJ2-1, with 12 nucleotides matching TRBD1. There are 16 residues in the CDR3. V shed 7 bases, J shed 5 bases, and the junction held 9 bases outside the gene matches. Germline lookup yields CDR1 MDHEN and CDR2 SYDVKM. The DNA for the CDR3 is TGTGCCAGCATCCCGTCCGGGACAGGGGGCCACAATGAGCAGTTCTTC. Its translation is CASIPSGTGGHNEQFF.

V is TRBV5-1 and J is TRBJ2-7, with 11 nucleotides matching TRBD1. There are 15 residues in the CDR3. Germline-derived CDR1 and CDR2 are SGHRS and YFSETQ. V was pared by 3 bases and J by 0 bases, with 2 bases of the junction left unmatched. This CDR3 is CASSSGQGASYEQYF. CDR3 bases: TGCGCCAGCAGCTCCGGACAGGGGGCCTCCTACGAGCAGTACTTC.

This clone was recorded a few times. The chain employs TRBV4-1 and TRBJ1-4; D gene unclear. With 3 bases removed from V and 10 bases from J, the gap between germline ends came to 21 bases. Germline V gene sequence: CDR1 MGHRA, CDR2 YSYEKL. The CDR3 is 16 residues long. The CDR3 protein is CASSQEPGLLNVKLFF. The CDR3 DNA follows: TGCGCCAGCAGCCAGGAACCGGGTCTCCTAAACGTAAAACTGTTTTTT.

The chain recombines TRBV7-6 with TRBJ1-5; 7 bases fit TRBD1. Germline V CDR1 and CDR2: SGHVS, FNYEAQ. CDR3 length: 17 residues. The V and J ends lost 1 base and 6 bases, in that order; junction bases with no gene match: 12. The DNA of the CDR3 is TGTGCCAGCAGCTTAGGGGACAGCTCGATAAGGGGTCAGCCCCAGCATTTT. As protein: CASSLGDSSIRGQPQHF.

This chain links TRBV19 with TRBJ2-3, with TRBD2 identical over 7 bases. Germline-derived CDR1 and CDR2 are LNHDA and SQIVND (reference sequence). V trimming: 6 bases; J trimming: 1 base; junction bases outside the gene matches: 10. This CDR3 is built from 16 residues. As DNA, the CDR3 is TGTGCCAGTAGCCTTTGGGGGGGTGTGCGCACAGATACGCAGTATTTT. Its translation: CASSLWGGVRTDTQYF. The full variable domain, its missing parts supplied by reference TRBV19 and TRBJ2-3, is DGGITQSPKYLFRKEGQNVTLSCEQNLNHDAMYWYRQDPGQGLRLIYYSQIVNDFQKGDIAEGYSVSREKKESFPLTVTSAQKNPTAFYLCASSLWGGVRTDTQYFGPGTRLTVL.

The chain uses TRBV9 and TRBJ2-7; maybe TRBD1 (6 bases). V was shortened by 4 bases and J by 0 bases, with 14 bases between the two germline ends. The CDR3 is made up of 15 amino acids. The V gene's germline CDR1 is SGDLS and CDR2 YYNGEE. CDR3 sequence (DNA): TGTGCCAGCAGCTCTAGGACAGTAAGCTCCTACGAGCAGTACGTC. Amino acid sequence: CASSSRTVSSYEQYV.

The rearrangement links TRBV7-9 to TRBJ2-7, with D possibly matching TRBD1 (6 bases). Between the trimmed V and J ends, which lost 1 base and 3 bases, there was a span of 16 bases. The length of the CDR3 is 16 residues. Germline lookup yields CDR1 SEHNR and CDR2 FQNEAQ (reference sequence). In DNA, the CDR3 is TGTGCCAGCAGCTTAGTGGGTCGTGGCAGGGGCTACGAGCAGTACTTC. Translation gives CASSLVGRGRGYEQYF.

The rearrangement uses TRBV4-3 and TRBJ2-1; TRBD1 is a possible D gene (5 bases). Germline V gives CDR1 LGHNA, CDR2 YSLEER. The V and J ends lost 0 bases and 4 bases respectively, with 10 bases between them. The CDR3 extends over 15 amino acids. CDR3 in amino acids: CASSQDRAEYNEQFF. CDR3 sequence (DNA): TGCGCCAGCAGCCAAGACAGGGCCGAGTACAATGAGCAGTTCTTC.

This clone was counted at least ten times. This chain links TRBV9 with TRBJ2-3, with 12 bases identical to TRBD1. Trimming at V came to 4 bases and at J to 6 bases, leaving 9 bases not matched to a gene. Germline assignment: CDR1 SGDLS and CDR2 YYNGEE. The CDR3 loop spans 16 amino acids. The CDR3 DNA is TGTGCCAGCAGCCTTCGAGGGACAGGGGGCGCGGATACGCAGTATTTT. This gives the protein CASSLRGTGGADTQYF.

In its sample, this clone was seen a few times. The chain employs TRBV29-1 and TRBJ1-1; no clear D. Deletions cut 3 bases from V and 3 bases from J, with 8 bases between. The V gene's germline CDR1 is SQVTM and CDR2 ANQGSEA. The CDR3 covers 12 residues. CDR3 in DNA: TGCAGCGTTGATGAGAAAGACACTGAAGCTTTCTTT. Protein: CSVDEKDTEAFF.

The chain carries TRBV2 and TRBJ2-7; unclear D gene. The CDR3 loop spans 12 amino acids. Germline V gene lookup returns CDR1 SNHLY and CDR2 FYNNEI. V shed 4 bases and J shed 6 bases, with 10 bases lying between them. CDR3 sequence: CASSASVGEQYF. The CDR3 bases are TGTGCCAGCAGTGCTTCGGTCGGCGAGCAGTACTTC.

This chain joins TRBV7-9 and TRBJ2-5, with TRBD2 identical over 14 bases. The CDR3 contains 14 residues. The germline gives CDR1 SEHNR, CDR2 FQNEAQ (reference sequence). The V and J ends lost 6 bases and 5 bases, in that order; junction bases with no gene match: 2. CDR3 protein: CASRGLAGVETQYF. In nucleotides, the CDR3 is TGTGCCAGCAGGGGACTAGCGGGAGTCGAGACCCAGTACTTC.

The chain is built from TRBV21-1 and TRBJ1-4; the DNA was not compared with TRBD1, the D call given in the table. TRBV21-1 is labeled a pseudogene. CDR3 size: 17 residues. CDR3 region: CASSRDRDPATNEKLFF. CDR3 nucleotides: TGTGCCAGCAGTCGGGACAGAGACCCTGCAACTAATGAAAAACTGTTTTTT.

The gene calls are TRBV29-1 and TRBJ1-2, with 7 nucleotides matching TRBD1. Germline-derived CDR1 and CDR2 are SQVTM and ANQGSEA. The CDR3 contains 13 residues. The V segment lost 6 bases and the J segment 3 bases; nucleotides outside the gene matches: 7. The CDR3 is CSVLGQTYYGYTF. CDR3 sequence (DNA): TGCAGCGTCCTGGGACAGACTTACTATGGCTACACCTTC.

The chain carries TRBV7-6 and TRBJ1-2, with 7 bases that match TRBD1. Germline V gives CDR1 SGHVS, CDR2 FNYEAQ. The ends lost 2 bases at V and 4 bases at J; junction bases unmatched: 10. The CDR3 has 16 residues. The CDR3 is CASSLTEGPGGYGYTF. CDR3 bases: TGTGCCAGCAGCTTAACAGAAGGTCCAGGGGGCTATGGCTACACCTTC.

The chain uses TRBV4-3 and TRBJ1-5; D unclear. Trimming took off 0 bases at V and 6 bases at J, with 12 bases between the two ends. The CDR3 extends over 15 amino acids. Germline CDR1 reads LGHNA; CDR2 reads YSLEER. CDR3 DNA sequence: TGCGCCAGCAGCCAAGAGCATTTTACAGCTCAGCCCCAGCATTTT. Protein: CASSQEHFTAQPQHF.

This clone was observed a handful of times. The CDR3 coding sequence is TGTGCCAGCAGCTTATCTTCGACAGGGAAGAATTCACCCCTCCACTTT. Translation: CASSLSSTGKNSPLHF. The chain couples TRBV7-8 to TRBJ1-6; TRBD1 agrees at 7 bases. The CDR3 sequence is 16 residues long. CDR1 SGHVS and CDR2 FQNEAQ come from the germline V gene. With V trimmed by 2 bases and J by 7 bases, 8 bases remained unmatched.

The chain joins TRBV5-5 to TRBJ1-1, with TRBD1 as a possible D gene (5 bases). Trimming removed 5 bases from V and 6 bases from J, with 17 bases in between. CDR1 SGHKS and CDR2 YYEKEE come from the germline V gene (reference sequence). This CDR3 is 14 amino acids long. The CDR3 protein is CASRTDSFSSEAFF. In DNA form, the CDR3 reads TGTGCCAGCAGGACAGACAGCTTTTCCTCTGAAGCTTTCTTT. The variable domain in full, with the rest retrieved from reference TRBV5-5 and TRBJ1-1, is DAGVTQSPTHLIKTRGQQVTLRCSPISGHKSVSWYQQVLGQGPQFIFQYYEKEERGRGNFPDRFSARQFPNYSSELNVNALLLGDSALYLCASRTDSFSSEAFFGQGTRLTVV.

The genes are TRBV19 and TRBJ1-2; D remains unclear. Per germline, CDR1 LNHDA and CDR2 SQIVND (reference sequence). There are 12 residues in the CDR3. Trimming pared 7 bases from V and 0 bases from J, leaving 6 bases between. The DNA for the CDR3 is TGTGCCAGTAACGCGGCTAACTATGGCTACACCTTC. Encoded protein: CASNAANYGYTF.